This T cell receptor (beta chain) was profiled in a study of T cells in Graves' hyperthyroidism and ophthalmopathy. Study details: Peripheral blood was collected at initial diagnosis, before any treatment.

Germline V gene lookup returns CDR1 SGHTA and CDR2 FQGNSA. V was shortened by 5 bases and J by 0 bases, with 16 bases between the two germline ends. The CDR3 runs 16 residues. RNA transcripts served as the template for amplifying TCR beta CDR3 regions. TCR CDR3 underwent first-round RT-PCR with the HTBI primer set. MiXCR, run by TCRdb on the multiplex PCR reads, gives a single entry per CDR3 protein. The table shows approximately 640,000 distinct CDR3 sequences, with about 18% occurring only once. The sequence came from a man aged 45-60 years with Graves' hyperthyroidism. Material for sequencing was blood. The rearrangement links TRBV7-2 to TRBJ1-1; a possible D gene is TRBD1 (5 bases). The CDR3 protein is CASSPRFSGLNTEAFF. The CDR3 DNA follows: TGTGCCAGCAGCCCCCGCTTCTCAGGGCTGAACACTGAAGCTTTCTTT.